This T cell receptor (beta chain) was found in a study of T cells in Graves' hyperthyroidism and ophthalmopathy. Amplification targeted TCR beta CDR3 regions from RNA transcripts. TCR CDR3 underwent first-round RT-PCR with the HTBI primer set. Each CDR3 protein is one row after TCRdb ran MiXCR on the multiplex PCR reads. This table holds about 420,000 distinct CDR3 sequences, around a sixth found once. Graves' hyperthyroidism was deemed stable absent ophthalmopathy progression within 18 months. Fresh 10 ml peripheral blood yielded PBMCs. The germline V gene has CDR1 SGHAT and CDR2 FQNNGV. The CDR3 is made up of 14 amino acids. The V and J ends lost 1 base and 4 bases respectively, with 11 bases between them. This clonotype was counted at least ten times.

Sequencing was done on a sample of blood. The clonotype comes from a young woman with Graves' hyperthyroidism. This chain links TRBV11-2 with TRBJ2-7; no clear D. The CDR3 coding sequence is TGTGCCAGCAGCTTAGCCCCAGCAGGTTACGAGCAGTACTTC. Translated, it gives CASSLAPAGYEQYF.